The subject of this entry is one T cell receptor beta chain. There is no known antigen for this receptor. Per-base qualities were not stored, and no clone one base away is much larger. Measured from the cysteine to the phenylalanine, the CDR3 is 15 residues long. The retained sequence is limited to the CDR3, 45 bases, with the frame set at the first base. The germline V gene sets CDR1 to SGHAT and CDR2 to FQNNGV. V trim: 5 bases; J trim: 4 bases; unmatched bases: 4. This sample is part of a study of T cell responses to AZD1222 COVID-19 vaccine (dated by TCRdb to the early 2020s). Study-level background: TCR sequencing covered over 230 trial participants: nearly 210 given two doses of AZD1222 and around 25 given two doses of MenACWY control vaccine. Trial participants were enrolled by age into 18-55, 56-69 and 70-plus year subgroups, with around 150, 28 and 57 TCR-sequenced participants respectively. The paper's findings and limits, for the study overall: Conclusions about previously exposed vaccinees are limited because only 5 or 6 AZD1222 recipients were SARS-CoV-2 seropositive at baseline. Nearly half of unique spike-specific TCRs reportedly recognized epitopes outside regions mutated in the B.1.351 and B.1.1.7 variants. No day 14 peak-response samples were available, so repertoires were characterized only after the peak T cell response. Spike-specific TCR breadth and depth rose significantly after two AZD1222 doses compared with day 0 and with MenACWY recipients. The whole spike protein was spanned by vaccine-associated CD4 TCRs, and dominant responses were seen in regions 160-218 and 743-854. Most participants were white British and females outnumbered males, and the authors suggested that clonal diversity may have been underestimated. The 56-69-year group was small, and its depth increase did not reach significance, likely because of low power.

Per the publication, the time point label means: about 28 days (+/-7) after the second vaccine dose. Because spike-specific TCR depth and breadth did not differ between the two schedules, AZD1222 recipients who got a second dose at roughly 4 weeks were pooled with those who got a second dose at roughly 12 weeks. Samples from vaccinated people were obtained from the UK trials COV001 and COV002, which included a single-blind randomized controlled phase 2/3 trial of AZD1222 (ChAdOx1 nCoV-19) in healthy adults. For TCRbeta chain sequencing, PBMC samples from trial participants were taken at day 0 and at day 28 after the second dose. The CDR3 regions of human TCRbeta chains were analyzed by immunosequencing. The paper's processing steps were these. Repertoire TCRs were matched against a reference library of SARS-CoV-2-specific TCRs generated with the MIRA antigen-specificity platform. Breadth was defined as the fraction of unique TCRs that were SARS-CoV-2-associated. Depth was defined as the fraction of total T cells that were SARS-CoV-2-associated. Using the MIRA data, each spike-specific TCR was assigned both to the spike region to which the TCR was reactive and to a CD4 or CD8 class. Log10-transformed breadth and depth values were compared by one-way ANOVA with Sidak's multiple comparisons tests. Imported from immuneACCESS, the table was reduced by TCRdb to in-frame sequences with V and J called. These copies leave out some clones; in studies compared against another copy, an unresolved V gene accounts for under half, and the cause of the remainder is not known. That table supplies the V and J calls and clone size; D and trimming were determined from the DNA. Present in this sample are about 180,000 clones, roughly 92% of which were seen just once. Around 1.6% of the sample lies in the top ten.

This TCR came from an adult who received the AZD1222 COVID-19 vaccine. The chain joins TRBV11-2 to TRBJ1-6; TRBD1 aligns with 8 central bases. The sequenced sample was peripheral blood, obtained 28 days after the second AZD1222 dose. CDR3 region: CASSAGTGYNSPLHF. In nucleotide form, the sequence is TGTGCCAGCAGCGCCGGGACAGGTTATAATTCACCCCTCCACTTT.